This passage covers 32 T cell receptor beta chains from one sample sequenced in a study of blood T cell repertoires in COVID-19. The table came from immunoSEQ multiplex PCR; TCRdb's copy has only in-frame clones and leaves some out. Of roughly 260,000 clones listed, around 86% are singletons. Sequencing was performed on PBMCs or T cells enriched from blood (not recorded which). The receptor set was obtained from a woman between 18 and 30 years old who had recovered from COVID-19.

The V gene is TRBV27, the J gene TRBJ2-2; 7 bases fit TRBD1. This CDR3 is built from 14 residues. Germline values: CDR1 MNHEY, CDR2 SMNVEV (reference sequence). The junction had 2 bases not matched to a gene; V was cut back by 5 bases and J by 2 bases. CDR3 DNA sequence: TGTGCCAGCAGTCGGGACAGTAACACCGGGGAGCTGTTTTTT. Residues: CASSRDSNTGELFF.

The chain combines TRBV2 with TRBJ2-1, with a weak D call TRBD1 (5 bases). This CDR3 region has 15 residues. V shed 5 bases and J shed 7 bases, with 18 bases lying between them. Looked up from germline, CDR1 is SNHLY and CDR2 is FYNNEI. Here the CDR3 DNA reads TGTGCCAGCAGTCTCCTTAGGGGAAGGAATAATGAGCAGTTCTTC. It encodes CASSLLRGRNNEQFF.

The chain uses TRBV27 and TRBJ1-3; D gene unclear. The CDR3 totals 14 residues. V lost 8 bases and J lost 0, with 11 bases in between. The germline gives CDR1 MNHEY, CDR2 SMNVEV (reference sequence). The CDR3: CASGEHFSGNTIYF. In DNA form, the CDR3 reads TGTGCCAGCGGAGAACATTTCTCTGGAAACACCATATATTTT.

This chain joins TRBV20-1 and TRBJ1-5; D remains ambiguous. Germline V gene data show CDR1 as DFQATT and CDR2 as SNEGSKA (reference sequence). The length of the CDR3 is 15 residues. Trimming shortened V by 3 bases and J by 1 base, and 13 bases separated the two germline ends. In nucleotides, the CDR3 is TGCAGTGCTAGTTCGGGGTTCAGGAGCAATCAGCCCCAGCATTTT. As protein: CSASSGFRSNQPQHF.

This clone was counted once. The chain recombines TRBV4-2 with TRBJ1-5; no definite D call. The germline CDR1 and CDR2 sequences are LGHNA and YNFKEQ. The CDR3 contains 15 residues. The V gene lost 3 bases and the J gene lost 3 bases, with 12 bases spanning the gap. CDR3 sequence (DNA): TGTGCCAGCAGCCAGAAGCGGGGTATCAATCAGCCCCAGCATTTT. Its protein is CASSQKRGINQPQHF.

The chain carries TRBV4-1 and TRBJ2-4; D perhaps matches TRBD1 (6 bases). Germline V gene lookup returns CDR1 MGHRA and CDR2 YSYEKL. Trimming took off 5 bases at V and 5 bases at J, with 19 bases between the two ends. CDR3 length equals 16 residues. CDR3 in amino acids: CASSGQPQGTQNIQYF. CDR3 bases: TGCGCCAGCAGCGGACAACCTCAGGGGACCCAAAACATTCAGTACTTC.

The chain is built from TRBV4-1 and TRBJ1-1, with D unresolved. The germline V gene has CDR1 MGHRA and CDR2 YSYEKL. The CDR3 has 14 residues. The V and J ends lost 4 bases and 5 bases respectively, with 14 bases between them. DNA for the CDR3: TGCGCCAGCAGCCCCTCCCTACTCTGGACTGAAGCTTTCTTT. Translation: CASSPSLLWTEAFF.

CDR3 sequence: CASSLGFTRVNEQFF. In DNA form, the CDR3 reads TGTGCCAGCAGCTTGGGGTTTACCCGGGTCAATGAGCAGTTCTTC. The V gene is TRBV5-5, the J gene TRBJ2-1; D is unclear. Germline V CDR1 and CDR2: SGHKS, YYEKEE (reference sequence). There are 15 residues in the CDR3. The ends were cut back, 0 bases at V and 6 bases at J, with 13 bases in the middle.

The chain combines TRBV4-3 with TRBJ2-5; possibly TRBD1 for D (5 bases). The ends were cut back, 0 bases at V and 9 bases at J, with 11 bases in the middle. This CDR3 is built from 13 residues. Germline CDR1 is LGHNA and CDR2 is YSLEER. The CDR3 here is CASSQDTLRAQYF. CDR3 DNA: TGCGCCAGCAGCCAAGACACCCTCAGGGCCCAGTACTTC.

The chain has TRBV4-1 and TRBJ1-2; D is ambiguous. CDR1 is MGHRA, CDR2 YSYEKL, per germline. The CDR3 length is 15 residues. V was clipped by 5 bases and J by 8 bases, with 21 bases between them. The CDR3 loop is CASSSPPSGIGGYTF. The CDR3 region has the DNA TGCGCCAGCAGCTCCCCCCCCTCGGGAATCGGCGGCTACACCTTC.

The CDR3 nucleotides are TGTGCCAGCAGTTTAGGCGACAGGGGATGGACTAGCGGGAGGGCCTCGAAGGTCTACGAGCAGTACTTC. As protein: CASSLGDRGWTSGRASKVYEQYF. The V gene is TRBV28, the J gene TRBJ2-7, with TRBD2 matching over 15 bases. Germline-derived CDR1 and CDR2 are MDHEN and SYDVKM. Trimming removed 2 bases from V and 3 bases from J; junction bases left unmatched: 23. The CDR3 covers 23 residues. The full variable domain, rest sourced from reference TRBV28 and TRBJ2-7, is DVKVTQSSRYLVKRTGEKVFLECVQDMDHENMFWYRQDPGLGLRLIYFSYDVKMKEKGDIPEGYSVSREKKERFSLILESASTNQTSMYLCASSLGDRGWTSGRASKVYEQYFGPGTRLTVT.

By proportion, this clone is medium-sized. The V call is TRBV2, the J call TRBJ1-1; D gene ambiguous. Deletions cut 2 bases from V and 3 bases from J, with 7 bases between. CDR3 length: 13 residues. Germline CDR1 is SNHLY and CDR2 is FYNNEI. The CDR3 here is CASSEMAYTEAFF. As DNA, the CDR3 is TGTGCCAGCAGTGAAATGGCCTACACTGAAGCTTTCTTT.

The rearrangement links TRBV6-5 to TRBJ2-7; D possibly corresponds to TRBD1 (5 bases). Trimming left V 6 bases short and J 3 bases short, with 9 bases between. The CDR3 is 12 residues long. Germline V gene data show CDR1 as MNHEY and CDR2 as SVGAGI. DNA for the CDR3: TGTGCCAGCAGAACAGGTCTCTACGAGCAGTACTTC. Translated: CASRTGLYEQYF.

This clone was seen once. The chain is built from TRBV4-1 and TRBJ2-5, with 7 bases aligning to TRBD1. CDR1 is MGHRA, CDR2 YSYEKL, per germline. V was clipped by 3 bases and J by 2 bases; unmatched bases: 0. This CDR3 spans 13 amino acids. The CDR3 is CASSQGQQETQYF. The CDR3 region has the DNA TGCGCCAGCAGCCAGGGACAGCAAGAGACCCAGTACTTC.

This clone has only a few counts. CDR3 region: CASSGRLGVGELFF. CDR3 coding DNA: TGTGCCAGCAGTGGGAGACTAGGTGTCGGGGAGCTGTTTTTT. The chain joins TRBV25-1 to TRBJ2-2, with D tentatively TRBD2 (6 bases). Germline CDR1 MGHDK, CDR2 SYGVNS. The V gene lost 4 bases and the J gene lost 7 bases, with 13 bases spanning the gap. This CDR3 region has 14 residues.

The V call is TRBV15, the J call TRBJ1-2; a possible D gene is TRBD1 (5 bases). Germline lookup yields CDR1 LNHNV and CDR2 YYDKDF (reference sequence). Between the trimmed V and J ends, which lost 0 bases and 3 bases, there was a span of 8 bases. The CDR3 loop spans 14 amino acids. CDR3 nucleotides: TGTGCCACCAGCAGAGATCTGACAGACTATGGCTACACCTTC. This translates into CATSRDLTDYGYTF.

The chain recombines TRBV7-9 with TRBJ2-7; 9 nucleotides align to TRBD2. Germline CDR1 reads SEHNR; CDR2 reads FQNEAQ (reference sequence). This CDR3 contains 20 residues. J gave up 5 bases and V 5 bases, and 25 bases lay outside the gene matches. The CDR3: CASSTRTAVWGSGSLHEQYF. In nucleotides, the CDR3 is TGTGCCAGCAGCACGCGGACGGCTGTATGGGGTAGCGGGAGTCTCCACGAGCAGTACTTC. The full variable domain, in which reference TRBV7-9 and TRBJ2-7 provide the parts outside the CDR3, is DTGVSQNPRHKITKRGQNVTFRCDPISEHNRLYWYRQTLGQGPEFLTYFQNEAQLEKSRLLSDRFSAERPKGSFSTLEIQRTEQGDSAMYLCASSTRTAVWGSGSLHEQYFGPGTRLTVT.

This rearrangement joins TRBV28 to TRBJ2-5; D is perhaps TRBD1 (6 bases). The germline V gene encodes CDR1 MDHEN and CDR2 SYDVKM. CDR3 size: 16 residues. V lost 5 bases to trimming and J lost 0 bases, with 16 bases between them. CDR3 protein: CASSPWGNRDQETQYF. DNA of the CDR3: TGTGCCAGCAGTCCTTGGGGGAACAGGGACCAAGAGACCCAGTACTTC.

CDR3 protein: CASSVGGTVSTDTQYF. As DNA, the CDR3 is TGTGCCAGCAGCGTAGGGGGCACAGTCAGCACAGATACGCAGTATTTT. The V call is TRBV9, the J call TRBJ2-3, with D tentatively TRBD1 (5 bases). Trimming shortened V by 0 bases and J by 0 bases, and 11 bases separated the two germline ends. This CDR3 has 16 residues. Germline lookup yields CDR1 SGDLS and CDR2 YYNGEE.

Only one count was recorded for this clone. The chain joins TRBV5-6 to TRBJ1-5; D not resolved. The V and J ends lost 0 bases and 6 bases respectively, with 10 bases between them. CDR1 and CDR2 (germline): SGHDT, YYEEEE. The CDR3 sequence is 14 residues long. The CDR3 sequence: CASSLDPEGQPQHF. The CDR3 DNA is TGTGCCAGCAGCTTGGACCCGGAGGGTCAGCCCCAGCATTTT.

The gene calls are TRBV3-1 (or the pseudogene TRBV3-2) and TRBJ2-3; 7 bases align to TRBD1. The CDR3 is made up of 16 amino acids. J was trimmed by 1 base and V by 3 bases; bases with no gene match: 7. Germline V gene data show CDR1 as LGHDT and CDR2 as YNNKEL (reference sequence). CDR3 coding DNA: TGTGCCAGCAGCCAGGGGTCCGGGACAGGCACAGATACGCAGTATTTT. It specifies CASSQGSGTGTDTQYF.

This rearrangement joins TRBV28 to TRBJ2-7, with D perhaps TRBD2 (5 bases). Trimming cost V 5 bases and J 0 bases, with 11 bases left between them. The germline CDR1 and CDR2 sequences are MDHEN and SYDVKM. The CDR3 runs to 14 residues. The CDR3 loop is CASSAGLSSYEQYF. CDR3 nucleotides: TGTGCCAGCAGTGCGGGCTTAAGCTCCTACGAGCAGTACTTC.

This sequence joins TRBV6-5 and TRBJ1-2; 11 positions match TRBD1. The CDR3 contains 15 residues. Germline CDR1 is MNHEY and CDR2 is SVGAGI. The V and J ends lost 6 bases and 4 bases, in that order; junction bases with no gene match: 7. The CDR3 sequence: CASSRDRGVPYGYTF. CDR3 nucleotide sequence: TGTGCCAGCAGCCGGGACAGGGGGGTCCCCTATGGCTACACCTTC.

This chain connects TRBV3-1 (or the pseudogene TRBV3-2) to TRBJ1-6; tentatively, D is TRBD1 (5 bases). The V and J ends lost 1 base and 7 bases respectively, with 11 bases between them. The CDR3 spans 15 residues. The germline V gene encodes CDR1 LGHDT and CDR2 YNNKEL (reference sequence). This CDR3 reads CASSQGWAGNSPLHF. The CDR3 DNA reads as TGTGCCAGCAGCCAAGGTTGGGCAGGGAATTCACCCCTCCACTTT.

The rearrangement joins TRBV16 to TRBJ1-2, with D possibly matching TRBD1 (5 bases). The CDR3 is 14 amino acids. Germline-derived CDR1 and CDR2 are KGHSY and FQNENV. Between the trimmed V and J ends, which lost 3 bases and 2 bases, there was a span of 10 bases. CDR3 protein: CASSHLDTNYGYTF. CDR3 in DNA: TGTGCCAGCAGCCATTTGGACACGAACTATGGCTACACCTTC.

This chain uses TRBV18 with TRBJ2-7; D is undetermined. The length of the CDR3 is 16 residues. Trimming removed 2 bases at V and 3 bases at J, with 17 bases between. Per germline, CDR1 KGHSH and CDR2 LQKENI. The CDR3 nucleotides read TGTGCCAGCTCACCAACGACTCTCAATTTACTCTACGAGCAGTACTTC. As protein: CASSPTTLNLLYEQYF.

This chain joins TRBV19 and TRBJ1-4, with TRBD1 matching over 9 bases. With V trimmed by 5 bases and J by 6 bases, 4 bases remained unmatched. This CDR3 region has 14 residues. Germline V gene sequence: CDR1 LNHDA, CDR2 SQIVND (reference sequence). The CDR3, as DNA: TGTGCCAGTAGTGGGGACAGGGAGGATGAAAAACTGTTTTTT. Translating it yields CASSGDREDEKLFF.

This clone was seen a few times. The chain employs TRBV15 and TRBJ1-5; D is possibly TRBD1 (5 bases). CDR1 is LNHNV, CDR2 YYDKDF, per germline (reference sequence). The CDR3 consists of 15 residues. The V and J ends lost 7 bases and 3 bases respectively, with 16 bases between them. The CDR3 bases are TGTGCCACCAACATAGGGACTCCCTTCAATCAGCCCCAGCATTTT. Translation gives CATNIGTPFNQPQHF.

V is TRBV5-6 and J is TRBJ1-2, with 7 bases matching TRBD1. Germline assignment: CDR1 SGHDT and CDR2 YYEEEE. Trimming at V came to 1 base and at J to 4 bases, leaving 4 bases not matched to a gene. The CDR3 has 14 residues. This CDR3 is CASSLFQGVYGYTF. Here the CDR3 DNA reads TGTGCCAGCAGCTTGTTTCAGGGGGTCTATGGCTACACCTTC. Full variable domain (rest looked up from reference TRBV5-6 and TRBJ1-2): DAGVTQSPTHLIKTRGQQVTLRCSPKSGHDTVSWYQQALGQGPQFIFQYYEEEERQRGNFPDRFSGHQFPNYSSELNVNALLLGDSALYLCASSLFQGVYGYTFGSGTRLTVV.

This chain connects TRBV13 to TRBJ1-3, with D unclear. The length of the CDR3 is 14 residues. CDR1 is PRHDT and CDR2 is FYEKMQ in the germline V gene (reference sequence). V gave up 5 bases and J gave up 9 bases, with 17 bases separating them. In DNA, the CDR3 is TGTGCCAGCAGCCCAAACGGCCGATCGGGCACCATATATTTT. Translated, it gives CASSPNGRSGTIYF. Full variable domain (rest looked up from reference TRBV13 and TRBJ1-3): AAGVIQSPRHLIKEKRETATLKCYPIPRHDTVYWYQQGPGQDPQFLISFYEKMQSDKGSIPDRFSAQQFSDYHSELNMSSLELGDSALYFCASSPNGRSGTIYFGEGSWLTVV.

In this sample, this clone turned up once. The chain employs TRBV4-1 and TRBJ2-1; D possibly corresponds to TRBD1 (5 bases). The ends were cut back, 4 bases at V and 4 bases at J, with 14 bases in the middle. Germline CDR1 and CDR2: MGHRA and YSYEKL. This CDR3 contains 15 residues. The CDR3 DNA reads TGCGCCAGCAGCCCGTGGGGCACTAATTACAATGAGCAGTTCTTC. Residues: CASSPWGTNYNEQFF.

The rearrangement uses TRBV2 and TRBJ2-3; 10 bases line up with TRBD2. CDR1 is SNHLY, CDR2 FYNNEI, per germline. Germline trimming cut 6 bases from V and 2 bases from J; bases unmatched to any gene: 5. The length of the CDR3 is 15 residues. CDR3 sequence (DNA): TGTGCCAGCAGAGAAACTAGCGGGAACACAGATACGCAGTATTTT. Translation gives CASRETSGNTDTQYF.